This T cell receptor (beta chain) was captured by sequencing in a study of T cell responses to AZD1222 COVID-19 vaccine. Whole-study findings and limits: Mostly white British, mostly female donors; authors suggested clonal diversity may be underestimated. Two doses of AZD1222 preceded a rise in Spike-specific TCR breadth and depth. CD4 TCRs covered the whole spike, strongest at regions 160-218 and 743-854.

A note on this clone: The antigen is unknown.

This CDR3 comprises 13 residues. V lost 4 bases and J 0 bases, leaving 6 bases between the germline ends. Measured with immunoSEQ multiplex PCR; TCRdb has only the in-frame clones, and not every one. The sample has roughly 150,000 clones, 92% seen once. The receptor was isolated from an adult who received the AZD1222 COVID-19 vaccine. The input for sequencing was peripheral blood, taken 28 days after the second AZD1222 dose. V gene TRBV12-3 or TRBV12-4 combines with J gene TRBJ1-1; maybe TRBD1 (5 bases). The CDR3 loop reads CASSSRVNTEAFF. The CDR3 nucleotides are TGTGCCAGCAGTTCCAGGGTGAACACTGAAGCTTTCTTT.